This entry features one T cell receptor beta chain sequence. The data are from a study of blood T cell repertoires in COVID-19. Generated by immunoSEQ multiplex PCR, the TCRdb table keeps only in-frame clones and is missing some. The top ten hold roughly 25% of the sample, which has approximately 92,000 clones, less than 75% seen once. Trimming removed 0 bases from V and 9 bases from J, with 15 bases in between. Germline V gene lookup returns CDR1 SEHNR and CDR2 FQNEAQ (reference sequence). The CDR3 is 15 residues long. This chain connects TRBV7-9 to TRBJ2-1; no clear D. The source is an older woman in a cohort sampled during active or convalescent COVID-19. The sample comprised peripheral blood. The CDR3 spells CASSLAGRSRLEQFF. CDR3 sequence (DNA): TGTGCCAGCAGCTTAGCGGGTCGGTCTAGGCTTGAGCAGTTCTTC.